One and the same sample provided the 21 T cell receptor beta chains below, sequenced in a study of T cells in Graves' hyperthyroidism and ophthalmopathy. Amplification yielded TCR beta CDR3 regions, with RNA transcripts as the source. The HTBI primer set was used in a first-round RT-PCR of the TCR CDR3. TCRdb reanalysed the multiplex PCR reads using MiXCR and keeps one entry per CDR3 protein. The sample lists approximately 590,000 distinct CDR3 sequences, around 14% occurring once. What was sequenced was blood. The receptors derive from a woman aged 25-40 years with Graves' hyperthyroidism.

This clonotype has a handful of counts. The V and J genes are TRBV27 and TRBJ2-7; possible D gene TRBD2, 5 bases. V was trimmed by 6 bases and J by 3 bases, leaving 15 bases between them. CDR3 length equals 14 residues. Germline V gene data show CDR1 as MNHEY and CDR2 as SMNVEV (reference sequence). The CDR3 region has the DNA TGTGCCAGCAGAGGAGCGGTGATGGACTACGAGCAGTACTTC. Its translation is CASRGAVMDYEQYF.

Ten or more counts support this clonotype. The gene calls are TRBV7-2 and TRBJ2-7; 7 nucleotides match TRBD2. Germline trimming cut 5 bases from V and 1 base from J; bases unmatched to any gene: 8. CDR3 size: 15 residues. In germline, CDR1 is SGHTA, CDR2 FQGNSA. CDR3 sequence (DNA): TGTGCCAGCAGCGAAGGGACTACCTATTCCTACGAGCAGTACTTC. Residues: CASSEGTTYSYEQYF.

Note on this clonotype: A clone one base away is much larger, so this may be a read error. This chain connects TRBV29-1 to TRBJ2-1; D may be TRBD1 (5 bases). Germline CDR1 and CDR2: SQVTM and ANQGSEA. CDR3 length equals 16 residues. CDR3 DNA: TGCAGCGCTGAAGTCAGCAGGGCCCTATCCTACAATGAGCAGTTCTTC. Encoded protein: CSAEVSRALSYNEQFF.

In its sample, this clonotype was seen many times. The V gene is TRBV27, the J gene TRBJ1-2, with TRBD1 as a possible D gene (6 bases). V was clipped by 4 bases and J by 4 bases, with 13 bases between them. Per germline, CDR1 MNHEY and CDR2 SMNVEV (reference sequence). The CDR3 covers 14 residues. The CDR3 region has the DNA TGTGCCAGCAGTTGGGCGGGGGCGGCCTATGGCTACACCTTC. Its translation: CASSWAGAAYGYTF.

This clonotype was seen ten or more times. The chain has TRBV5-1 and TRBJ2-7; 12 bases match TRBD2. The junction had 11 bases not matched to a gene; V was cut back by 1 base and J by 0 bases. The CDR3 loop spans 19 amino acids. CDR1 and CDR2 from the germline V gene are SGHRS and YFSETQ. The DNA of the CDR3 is TGCGCCAGCAGCTTGATCCGATCCCTAGCGGGAGGGCCCTCCTACGAGCAGTACTTC. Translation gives CASSLIRSLAGGPSYEQYF.

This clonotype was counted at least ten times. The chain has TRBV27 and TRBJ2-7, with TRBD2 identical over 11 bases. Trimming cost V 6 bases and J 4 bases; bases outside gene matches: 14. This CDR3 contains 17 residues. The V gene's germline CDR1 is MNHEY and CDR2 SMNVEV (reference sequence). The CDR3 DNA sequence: TGTGCCAGCAGCTTCCTTAAGGGACTAGCGGAAGAATACGAGCAGTACTTC. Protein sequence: CASSFLKGLAEEYEQYF.

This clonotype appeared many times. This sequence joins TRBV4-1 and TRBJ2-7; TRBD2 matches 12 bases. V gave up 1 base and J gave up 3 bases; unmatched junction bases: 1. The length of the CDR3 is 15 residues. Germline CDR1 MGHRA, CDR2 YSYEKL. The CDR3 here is CASSQGTSGIYEQYF. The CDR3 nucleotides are TGCGCCAGCAGCCAAGGGACTAGCGGGATCTACGAGCAGTACTTC.

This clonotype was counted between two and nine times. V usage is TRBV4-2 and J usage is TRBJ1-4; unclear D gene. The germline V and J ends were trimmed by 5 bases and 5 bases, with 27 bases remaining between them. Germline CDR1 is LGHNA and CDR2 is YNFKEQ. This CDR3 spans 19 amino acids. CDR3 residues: CASSSHETSWRHRNEKLFF. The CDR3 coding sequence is TGTGCCAGCAGCTCCCATGAGACGTCCTGGAGACACCGAAATGAAAAACTGTTTTTT.

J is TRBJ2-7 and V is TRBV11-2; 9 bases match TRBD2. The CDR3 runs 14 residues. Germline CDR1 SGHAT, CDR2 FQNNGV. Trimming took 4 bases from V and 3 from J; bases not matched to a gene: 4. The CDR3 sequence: CASSSSAGGYEQYF. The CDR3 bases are TGTGCCAGCAGCTCCTCAGCGGGAGGCTACGAGCAGTACTTC. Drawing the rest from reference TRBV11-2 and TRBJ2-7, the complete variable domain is EAGVAQSPRYKIIEKRQSVAFWCNPISGHATLYWYQQILGQGPKLLIQFQNNGVVDDSQLPKDRFSAERLKGVDSTLKIQPAKLEDSAVYLCASSSSAGGYEQYFGPGTRLTVT.

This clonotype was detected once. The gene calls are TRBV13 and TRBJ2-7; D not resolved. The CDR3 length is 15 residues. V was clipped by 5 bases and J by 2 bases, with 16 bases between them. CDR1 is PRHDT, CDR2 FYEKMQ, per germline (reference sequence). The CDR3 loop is CASSPNQGVTYEQYF. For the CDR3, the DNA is TGTGCCAGCAGCCCGAACCAAGGAGTTACCTACGAGCAGTACTTC.

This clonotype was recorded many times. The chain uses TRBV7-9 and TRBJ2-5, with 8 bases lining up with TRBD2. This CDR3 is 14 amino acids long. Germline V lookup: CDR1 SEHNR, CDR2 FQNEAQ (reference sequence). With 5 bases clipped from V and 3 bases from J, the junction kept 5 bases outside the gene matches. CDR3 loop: CASSPPLAEETQYF. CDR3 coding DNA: TGTGCCAGCAGCCCTCCACTAGCGGAAGAGACCCAGTACTTC.

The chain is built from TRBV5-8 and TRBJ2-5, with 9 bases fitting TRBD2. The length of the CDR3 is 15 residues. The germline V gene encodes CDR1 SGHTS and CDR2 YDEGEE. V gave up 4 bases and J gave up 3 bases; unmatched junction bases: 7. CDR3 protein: CASSPGTSREETQYF. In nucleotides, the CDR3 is TGTGCCAGCAGCCCGGGGACTAGCAGAGAAGAGACCCAGTACTTC.

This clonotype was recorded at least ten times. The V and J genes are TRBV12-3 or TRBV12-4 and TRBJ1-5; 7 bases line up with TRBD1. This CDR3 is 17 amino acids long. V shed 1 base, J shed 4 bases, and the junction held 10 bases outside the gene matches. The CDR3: CASSLGRGTVLNQPQHF. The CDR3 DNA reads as TGTGCCAGCAGTTTAGGGAGAGGGACAGTCCTAAATCAGCCCCAGCATTTT.

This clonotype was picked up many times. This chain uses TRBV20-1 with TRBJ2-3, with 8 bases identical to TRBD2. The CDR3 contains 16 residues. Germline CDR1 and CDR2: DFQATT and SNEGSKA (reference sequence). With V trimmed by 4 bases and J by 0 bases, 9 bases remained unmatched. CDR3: CSATILLAGSTDTQYF. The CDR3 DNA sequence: TGCAGTGCTACAATCCTATTAGCGGGGAGCACAGATACGCAGTATTTT.

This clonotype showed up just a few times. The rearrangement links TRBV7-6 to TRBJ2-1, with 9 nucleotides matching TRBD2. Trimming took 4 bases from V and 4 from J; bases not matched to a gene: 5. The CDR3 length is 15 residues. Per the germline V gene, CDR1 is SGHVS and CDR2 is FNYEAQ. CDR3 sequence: CASSWTSERYNEQFF. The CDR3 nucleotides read TGTGCCAGCAGCTGGACTAGCGAAAGATACAATGAGCAGTTCTTC.

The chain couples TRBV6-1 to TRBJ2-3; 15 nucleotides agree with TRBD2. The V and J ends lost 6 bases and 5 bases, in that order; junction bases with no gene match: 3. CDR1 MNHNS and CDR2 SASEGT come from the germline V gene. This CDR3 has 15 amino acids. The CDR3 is CASRRTSGRGDTQYF. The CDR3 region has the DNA TGTGCCAGCAGGAGGACTAGCGGGAGGGGAGATACGCAGTATTTT.

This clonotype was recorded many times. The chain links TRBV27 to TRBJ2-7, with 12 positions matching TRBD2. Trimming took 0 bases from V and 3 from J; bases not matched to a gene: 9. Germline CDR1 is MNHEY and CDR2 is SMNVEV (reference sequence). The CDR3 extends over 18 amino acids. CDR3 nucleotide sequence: TGTGCCAGCAGTTTATCGATCTCGACTAGCGGGAGTTTCTACGAGCAGTACTTC. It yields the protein CASSLSISTSGSFYEQYF.

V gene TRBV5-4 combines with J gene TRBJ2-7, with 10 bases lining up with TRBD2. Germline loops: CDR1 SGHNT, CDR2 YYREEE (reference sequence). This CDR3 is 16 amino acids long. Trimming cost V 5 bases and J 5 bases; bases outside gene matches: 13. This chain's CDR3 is CASRLKRASGSDEQYF. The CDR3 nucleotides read TGTGCCAGCAGATTGAAACGAGCTAGCGGGAGTGACGAGCAGTACTTC. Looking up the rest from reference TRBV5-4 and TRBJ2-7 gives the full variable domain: ETGVTQSPTHLIKTRGQQVTLRCSSQSGHNTVSWYQQALGQGPQFIFQYYREEENGRGNFPPRFSGLQFPNYSSELNVNALELDDSALYLCASRLKRASGSDEQYFGPGTRLTVT.

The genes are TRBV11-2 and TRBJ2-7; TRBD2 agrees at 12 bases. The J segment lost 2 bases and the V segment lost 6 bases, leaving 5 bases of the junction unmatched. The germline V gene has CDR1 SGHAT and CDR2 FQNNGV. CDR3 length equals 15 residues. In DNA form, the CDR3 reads TGTGCCAGCAGAACTCTAGCGGGAGGGGCCTACGAGCAGTACTTC. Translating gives CASRTLAGGAYEQYF.

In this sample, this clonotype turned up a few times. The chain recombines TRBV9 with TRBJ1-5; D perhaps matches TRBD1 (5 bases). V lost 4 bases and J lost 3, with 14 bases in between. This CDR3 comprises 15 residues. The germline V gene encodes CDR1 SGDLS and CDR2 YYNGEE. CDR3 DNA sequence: TGTGCCAGCAGCCCCAGCGGGGCGGACAATCAGCCCCAGCATTTT. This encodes CASSPSGADNQPQHF.

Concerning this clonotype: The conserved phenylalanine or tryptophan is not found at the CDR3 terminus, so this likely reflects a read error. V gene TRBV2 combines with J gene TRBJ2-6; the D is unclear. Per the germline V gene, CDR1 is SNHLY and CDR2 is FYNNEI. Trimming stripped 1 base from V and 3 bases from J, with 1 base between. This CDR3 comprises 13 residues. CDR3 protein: CASSEGGANVLTL. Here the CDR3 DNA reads TGTGCCAGCAGTGAAGGTGGGGCCAACGTCCTGACTCTC.